The text below deals with one T cell receptor beta chain. This specimen belongs to a study of T-cell memory formation after mild COVID-19. MiXCR, applied by TCRdb to the 5' RACE reads, yields one record per CDR3 protein. This table holds around 310,000 distinct CDR3 sequences, 20% to 25% found once. V shed 2 bases and J shed 4 bases, with 7 bases lying between them. CDR1 is MGHDK, CDR2 SYGVNS, per germline. This CDR3 is built from 13 residues. The TCR originated in a man aged 18 to 30 who had mild COVID-19 (a few samples of this study predate the infection). Cell type and time point are not known. The chain is built from TRBV25-1 and TRBJ2-3; D is unclear. The sequencing sample was made of PBMCs or a T cell subset sorted from them (not recorded which). In DNA, the CDR3 is TGTGCCAGCAGTGAACGAGCTCCAGATACGCAGTATTTT. This sequence encodes CASSERAPDTQYF.